The rows below give T cell receptor beta chains drawn from one sample of a study of T cells in Graves' hyperthyroidism and ophthalmopathy. TCRdb re-analysed the multiplex PCR reads in MiXCR, keeping a single row per CDR3 protein. Found here are 600,000 to 800,000 distinct CDR3 sequences, 30% to 40% of them singletons; the top ten hold more than 25%. Material: blood. All receptors come from a woman in her forties with Graves' hyperthyroidism. Each CDR3 is given with its conserved first and last residue. Fields, in order: clone size, V gene, J gene, CDR3 protein. For some rows the clone size is stated as once, few or many, or as a class when expanded; others skip it.

many	TRBV10-3	TRBJ2-5	CAISESGGETQYF
.	TRBV15	TRBJ2-7	CATSSYPIRTSGYEQYF
many	TRBV2	TRBJ1-6	CASSRRDRGGSPLHF
.	TRBV7-9	TRBJ2-1	CASGRWGGNEQFF
few	TRBV28	TRBJ2-7	CASSYRVAYEQYF
many	TRBV29-1	TRBJ2-2	CSVVERGELFF
many	TRBV10-3	TRBJ1-5	CAISPGQGWWRPQHF
few	TRBV20-1	TRBJ1-5	CSAPEQGTGNQPQHF
few	TRBV20-1	TRBJ1-2	CSASPGTVVSYGYTF
.	TRBV6-1	TRBJ2-2	CASLGQGETGELFF
many	TRBV15	TRBJ1-2	CATSRETGYGYTF
.	TRBV5-4	TRBJ2-5	CASSLGINRDYEETQYF
many	TRBV19	TRBJ1-1	CASSMFAGTNAFF
.	TRBV28	TRBJ1-6	CASSLTGIRGSPLHF
many	TRBV12-3/TRBV12-4	TRBJ1-6	CASSRQGGDSPLHF
many	TRBV5-1	TRBJ1-6	CASSLGGTEALHF
many	TRBV10-3	TRBJ1-3	CAISESINKRRSGNTIYF
once	TRBV6-9	TRBJ1-3	CATESGRPTSSGNTIYF
once	TRBV5-4	TRBJ1-1	CASSLEQIRNTEAFF
.	TRBV12-3/TRBV12-4	TRBJ2-3	CASSSQYAAQYF
few	TRBV19	TRBJ2-2	CASSDGYTGELFF
few	TRBV4-3	TRBJ1-2	CASSQYRHYGYTF
.	TRBV6-6	TRBJ2-7	CASSYRTGGRYEQYF
many	TRBV20-1	TRBJ2-5	CSARWDPRRETQYF
.	TRBV28	TRBJ2-7	CASNSPTGTRYEQYF
many	TRBV7-9	TRBJ1-4	CASSLVGQGMELFF
few	TRBV9	TRBJ1-5	CASRIPTGDNQPQHF
few	TRBV4-3	TRBJ1-5	CASSQDTEVVQPQHF
many	TRBV19	TRBJ1-2	CASSMRQGGGYTF
many	TRBV7-2	TRBJ2-7	CASSIDYTAREQYF
many	TRBV25-1	TRBJ2-7	CASSELGQGIPYEQYF
once	TRBV7-9	TRBJ1-6	CASSDRDLDGSPLHF
.	TRBV12-3/TRBV12-4	TRBJ1-3	CASRGNGNTIYF
many	TRBV7-2	TRBJ2-7	CASRFTSGNYEQYF
many	TRBV20-1	TRBJ1-5	CSAIGPINQPQHF
.	TRBV6-5	TRBJ1-2	CASSYSRQGYTF
.	TRBV6-1	TRBJ1-3	CASSEEGGWRNTIYF
.	TRBV18	TRBJ2-2	CASSPPSDTGELFF
many	TRBV4-1	TRBJ1-6	CASSPQLGQRNSPLHF
many	TRBV6-6	TRBJ2-7	CASSGLRFYEQYF
.	TRBV7-8	TRBJ1-4	CASSLGRTGQEKLFF
.	TRBV7-9	TRBJ2-5	CASSQTGTLYQETQYF
once	TRBV4-3	TRBJ1-4	CTSSQAIQDRGSEKLFF
.	TRBV4-2	TRBJ2-7	CASSPRTGSSYEQYF
.	TRBV19	TRBJ1-2	CASSRPGQGAGGYTF
.	TRBV6-5	TRBJ1-2	CASSYSSDGLEGYTF
few	TRBV2	TRBJ2-1	CASSGDSGGEQFF
.	TRBV7-2	TRBJ2-7	CASSSRSGYTTGGASYEQYF
.	TRBV10-3	TRBJ1-4	CASSYSRRANEKLFF
.	TRBV7-2	TRBJ2-7	CASSPRTGGLGQYF
few	TRBV6-5	TRBJ1-1	CASSYSQWNTEAFF
few	TRBV2	TRBJ1-2	CASSGDRAFSGYTF
many	TRBV29-1	TRBJ1-1	CSVVTVLMNTEAFF
.	TRBV24-1	TRBJ2-7	CASASRRDEQYF
few	TRBV6-2/TRBV6-3	TRBJ2-7	CASRPTVGSSYEQYF